The 28 T cell receptor beta chains in this list originate from one sample, sequenced in a study of T cell responses to AZD1222 COVID-19 vaccine. Sequencing used immunoSEQ multiplex PCR; TCRdb keeps in-frame clones, though not all of them. The data contain some 130,000 clones, roughly nine tenths of them singletons. The material was peripheral blood, obtained on day 0 of AZD1222 vaccination. The receptors stem from an adult in good health.

The chain combines TRBV18 with TRBJ1-5, with a tentative D call TRBD1 (5 bases). The CDR3 length is 15 residues. V lost 3 bases and J lost 1, with 10 bases in between. Germline V gene data show CDR1 as KGHSH and CDR2 as LQKENI. CDR3 bases: TGTGCCAGCTCACCCCCAGGGACGAGCAATCAGCCCCAGCATTTT. Translated, it gives CASSPPGTSNQPQHF.

Of note for this clone: One end of the junction is discordant with germline, which a read error may explain. V gene TRBV7-3 combines with J gene TRBJ2-1, with 10 nucleotides matching TRBD1. The CDR3 has 20 amino acids. The V gene's germline CDR1 is SGHTA and CDR2 FQGTGA. CDR3 sequence: CASSVTKISGTGEANCEQFF. DNA for the CDR3: TGTGCCAGCAGCGTAACAAAAATTTCCGGGACAGGGGAGGCCAATTGTGAGCAGTTCTTC.

The J gene is TRBJ2-3, the V gene TRBV19; 7 bases agree with TRBD2. Per germline, CDR1 LNHDA and CDR2 SQIVND (reference sequence). V gave up 8 bases and J gave up 2 bases; unmatched junction bases: 10. This CDR3 region has 15 residues. The CDR3 is CASLTRRDYTDTQYF. The CDR3 nucleotides read TGTGCCAGTCTTACGAGGCGGGACTACACAGATACGCAGTATTTT.

The V call is TRBV14, the J call TRBJ1-2; D might be TRBD1 (6 bases). The CDR3 consists of 16 residues. The V gene's germline CDR1 is SGHDN and CDR2 FVKESK. Trimming left V 1 base short and J 4 bases short, with 16 bases between. CDR3 DNA sequence: TGTGCCAGCAGCCAAGTTGTGGGGGCCCTTTCCTATGGCTACACCTTC. Translating gives CASSQVVGALSYGYTF.

The chain is built from TRBV18 and TRBJ2-5, with no clear D. Germline loops: CDR1 KGHSH, CDR2 LQKENI. This CDR3 region has 14 residues. V shed 6 bases and J shed 1 base, with 12 bases lying between them. The DNA of the CDR3 is TGTGCCAGCTCCCCTAGACTCCCCCAAGAGACCCAGTACTTC. It translates to CASSPRLPQETQYF.

A few counts support this clone. J is TRBJ1-1 and V is TRBV29-1, with a possible D match to TRBD1 (5 bases). V lost 7 bases, J lost 0 bases, and 21 bases lay in between. Germline assignment: CDR1 SQVTM and CDR2 ANQGSEA. This CDR3 contains 16 residues. The CDR3 loop reads CSANPRGWAMNTEAFF. CDR3 sequence (DNA): TGCAGCGCTAACCCTAGGGGTTGGGCCATGAACACTGAAGCTTTCTTT.

In DNA form, the CDR3 reads TGTGCCAGCAGCCGAAACGATCCCGAGGGTGAAGCTTTCTTT. It specifies CASSRNDPEGEAFF. The chain employs TRBV3-1 (or the pseudogene TRBV3-2) and TRBJ1-1; D is ambiguous. This CDR3 spans 14 amino acids. V was clipped by 4 bases and J by 7 bases, with 16 bases between them. Germline CDR1 LGHDT, CDR2 YNNKEL (reference sequence).

This rearrangement joins TRBV5-4 to TRBJ2-1; no clear D. Germline V gene lookup returns CDR1 SGHNT and CDR2 YYREEE (reference sequence). The germline V and J ends were trimmed by 4 bases and 7 bases, with 12 bases remaining between them. The CDR3 covers 13 residues. CDR3 amino acids: CASSRPPANEQFF. The CDR3 bases are TGTGCCAGCAGCCGGCCCCCAGCGAATGAGCAGTTCTTC.

V gene TRBV5-1 combines with J gene TRBJ2-5, with D possibly being TRBD2 (6 bases). Germline-derived CDR1 and CDR2 are SGHRS and YFSETQ. This CDR3 has 15 residues. V was cut by 4 bases and J by 5 bases, with 18 bases left in between. CDR3 protein: CASSPGGAGWETQYF. The DNA of the CDR3 is TGCGCCAGCAGCCCCGGAGGGGCCGGGTGGGAGACCCAGTACTTC.

V usage is TRBV5-1 and J usage is TRBJ2-3; D gene ambiguous. Germline CDR1 SGHRS, CDR2 YFSETQ. This CDR3 has 15 amino acids. V was cut by 4 bases and J by 1 base, with 13 bases left in between. In DNA form, the CDR3 reads TGCGCCAGCAGCGATCCGGTCGCGGGCACAGATACGCAGTATTTT. Translated: CASSDPVAGTDTQYF.

The genes are TRBV7-9 and TRBJ2-3; D gene uncertain. The CDR3 is 12 residues long. From germline, CDR1 is SEHNR and CDR2 FQNEAQ (reference sequence). With 1 base removed from V and 9 bases from J, the gap between germline ends came to 8 bases. In DNA, the CDR3 is TGTGCCAGCAGCTTAGTCCCCCTAACGCAGTATTTT. Translation gives CASSLVPLTQYF.

V and J are TRBV6-5 and TRBJ1-1; 9 nucleotides align to TRBD1. The germline V gene has CDR1 MNHEY and CDR2 SVGAGI. The CDR3 totals 14 residues. V lost 6 bases, J lost 4 bases, and 6 bases stayed unmatched. CDR3 bases: TGTGCCAGCAGCTACAGGGGGCTAATCACTGAAGCTTTCTTT. Its protein product is CASSYRGLITEAFF.

This chain links TRBV11-3 with TRBJ2-1, with 8 bases lining up with TRBD1. This CDR3 has 15 amino acids. Trimming cost V 4 bases and J 3 bases; bases outside gene matches: 5. Germline loops: CDR1 SGHNT, CDR2 YENEEA. In DNA, the CDR3 is TGTGCCAGCAGCTCGGCAGGGGGCCTCTACAATGAGCAGTTCTTC. It is translated as CASSSAGGLYNEQFF.

The table lists this clone with a count of one. The rearrangement uses TRBV4-3 and TRBJ2-3; D call uncertain. CDR3 length equals 15 residues. V was trimmed by 4 bases and J by 2 bases, leaving 13 bases between them. Germline V gives CDR1 LGHNA, CDR2 YSLEER. For the CDR3, the DNA is TGCGCCAGCAGCCTTCAGGCCAGCGACACAGATACGCAGTATTTT. Its protein is CASSLQASDTDTQYF.

This chain joins TRBV11-2 and TRBJ1-2; 8 bases agree with TRBD1. The CDR3 runs 13 residues. Germline CDR1 SGHAT, CDR2 FQNNGV. V trimming: 5 bases; J trimming: 8 bases; junction bases outside the gene matches: 7. The CDR3 here is CASSLSGDRGYTF. CDR3 sequence (DNA): TGTGCCAGCAGCCTTAGTGGGGACAGGGGCTACACCTTC.

The chain uses TRBV24-1 and TRBJ2-5; the D gene could be TRBD1 or TRBD2 (5 bases each). V was shortened by 4 bases and J by 5 bases, with 22 bases between the two germline ends. The germline V gene encodes CDR1 KGHDR and CDR2 SFDVKD. CDR3 size: 17 residues. The CDR3 sequence is CATSDPPGQGGAETQYF. In nucleotides, the CDR3 is TGTGCCACCAGTGACCCTCCGGGGCAGGGTGGGGCGGAGACCCAGTACTTC.

This clone was observed a few times. CDR3 residues: CASSFGRQETQYF. The DNA for the CDR3 is TGCGCCAGCAGCTTCGGCCGCCAAGAGACCCAGTACTTC. This sequence joins TRBV5-1 and TRBJ2-5; D is ambiguous. CDR3 length: 13 residues. V was trimmed by 2 bases and J by 1 base, leaving 6 bases between them. From germline, CDR1 is SGHRS and CDR2 YFSETQ. The full variable domain, in which reference TRBV5-1 and TRBJ2-5 provide the parts outside the CDR3, is KAGVTQTPRYLIKTRGQQVTLSCSPISGHRSVSWYQQTPGQGLQFLFEYFSETQRNKGNFPGRFSGRQFSNSRSEMNVSTLELGDSALYLCASSFGRQETQYFGPGTRLLVL.

This sequence joins TRBV5-1 and TRBJ2-4, with 9 nucleotides matching TRBD1. The germline V gene encodes CDR1 SGHRS and CDR2 YFSETQ. Unmatched junction bases numbered 5, after V lost 4 bases and J lost 6 bases. The CDR3 consists of 14 residues. Written as DNA, the CDR3 is TGCGCCAGCAGCGCAACAGGGGGCGGAAACATTCAGTACTTC. Amino acids: CASSATGGGNIQYF.

V is TRBV4-2 and J is TRBJ1-1; D remains unclear. This CDR3 has 14 residues. V dropped 4 bases and J dropped 5 bases, with 14 bases sitting between them. Germline values: CDR1 LGHNA, CDR2 YNFKEQ. This CDR3 is CASSPRGTETEAFF. The CDR3 DNA is TGTGCCAGCAGCCCGAGAGGAACGGAGACTGAAGCTTTCTTT.

The chain recombines TRBV4-3 with TRBJ1-2; no clear D. V was pared by 1 base and J by 4 bases, with 13 bases between. CDR1 LGHNA and CDR2 YSLEER come from the germline V gene. The CDR3 runs to 15 residues. CDR3 sequence reads: CASSQGGGRFYGYTF. The CDR3 region has the DNA TGCGCCAGCAGCCAAGGGGGAGGGAGGTTCTATGGCTACACCTTC.

This chain uses TRBV7-2 with TRBJ2-7, with a tentative D call TRBD1 (6 bases). The V gene's germline CDR1 is SGHTA and CDR2 FQGNSA. CDR3 length: 14 amino acids. V was pared by 3 bases and J by 3 bases, with 12 bases between. The CDR3 sequence: CASSFSQGLYEQYF. CDR3 DNA: TGTGCCAGCAGCTTTAGCCAGGGGCTCTACGAGCAGTACTTC.

V and J are TRBV2 and TRBJ2-5, with no clear D. Trimming removed 6 bases at V and 4 bases at J, with 15 bases between. The CDR3 has 14 residues. Germline loops: CDR1 SNHLY, CDR2 FYNNEI. As DNA, the CDR3 is TGTGCCAGCAGCCAGGCTTCTTGGGTAGAGACCCAGTACTTC. Translation: CASSQASWVETQYF.

V and J are TRBV30 and TRBJ1-1; tentative D call: TRBD1 (5 bases). CDR1 is GTSNPN and CDR2 is SVGIG in the germline V gene (reference sequence). V was shortened by 5 bases and J by 1 base, with 11 bases between the two germline ends. The CDR3 totals 13 residues. As DNA, the CDR3 is TGTGCCTGGTCGGCCCAGGGGAACACTGAAGCTTTCTTT. Translation gives CAWSAQGNTEAFF.

The V gene is TRBV3-1 (or the pseudogene TRBV3-2), the J gene TRBJ1-2; D is perhaps TRBD1 (5 bases). From germline, CDR1 is LGHDT and CDR2 YNNKEL (reference sequence). V lost 3 bases and J lost 9, with 23 bases in between. The CDR3 loop spans 16 amino acids. Written as DNA, the CDR3 is TGTGCCAGCAGCCATACACCGGGACCCAGGCGGGTTAGCTACACCTTC. Protein product: CASSHTPGPRRVSYTF.

This chain links TRBV3-1 (or the pseudogene TRBV3-2) with TRBJ1-3; D gene uncertain. With 3 bases removed from V and 0 bases from J, the gap between germline ends came to 9 bases. Germline V lookup: CDR1 LGHDT, CDR2 YNNKEL (reference sequence). This CDR3 has 15 amino acids. CDR3 sequence (DNA): TGTGCCAGCAGCCAGGGGTCGCTCTCTGGAAACACCATATATTTT. Protein product: CASSQGSLSGNTIYF.

The chain is built from TRBV28 and TRBJ1-2, with a possible D match to TRBD1 (6 bases). Trimming shortened V by 7 bases and J by 4 bases, and 19 bases separated the two germline ends. CDR3 length: 15 amino acids. Germline values: CDR1 MDHEN, CDR2 SYDVKM. In DNA, the CDR3 is TGTGCCAGCACCTTAAAGACGGGGGGCGGCTATGGCTACACCTTC. Its translation is CASTLKTGGGYGYTF.

This chain links TRBV4-2 with TRBJ1-1; D gene uncertain. Trimming pared 7 bases from V and 1 base from J, leaving 16 bases between. Germline assignment: CDR1 LGHNA and CDR2 YNFKEQ. The length of the CDR3 is 15 residues. The CDR3 DNA reads as TGTGCCAGCACCCCCCTAACGCGGCAGAACACTGAAGCTTTCTTT. As protein: CASTPLTRQNTEAFF.

This clone has only a few counts. The gene calls are TRBV6-6 and TRBJ1-1; D is ambiguous. The CDR3 is 14 residues long. CDR1 and CDR2 from the germline V gene are MNHNY and SVGAGI (reference sequence). Trimming stripped 0 bases from V and 1 base from J, with 6 bases between. In DNA form, the CDR3 reads TGTGCCAGCAGTTACTCGACCAGGAACACTGAAGCTTTCTTT. Its translation is CASSYSTRNTEAFF.